A single T cell receptor (beta chain) is shown here with its context. Its specificity is not known. Clones were sequenced by immunoSEQ multiplex PCR, and TCRdb holds only the in-frame ones, with some missing. The data hold over 70,000 clones, with more than 85% observed a single time. CDR1 SGHDN and CDR2 FVKESK come from the germline V gene. The CDR3 loop spans 14 amino acids. Trimming took 1 base from V and 2 from J, leaving 7 bases between them. The data originate from a study of Tregs in tolerant kidney transplant recipients. Study results and caveats: Validation in larger populations is needed because few patients were studied. Tolerant patients' donor-specific Tregs expanded beyond overall Tregs, suggesting antigen-driven growth. This study did not directly address biological reproducibility.

Related graft donors supplied nonmyeloablative bone marrow transplants, and mixed chimerism was transient. This material consisted of CD4+ T cells from blood (PBMCs), taken 24 months after the transplant. This TCR derives from a human patient who received a combined kidney and bone marrow transplant. These T cells may partly come from the graft donor. V is TRBV14 and J is TRBJ2-3, with D unclear. Here the CDR3 reads CASSQGRHTDTQYF. In nucleotides, the CDR3 is TGTGCCAGCAGCCAAGGCAGGCACACAGATACGCAGTATTTT.